This record covers a single T cell receptor beta chain. The antigen is unknown. Other DNA sequences within the sample encode an identical CDR3. Naive CD8 populations comprised CD45RO-negative cells positively selected for CCR7, excluding terminally differentiated effector memory CD45RA+ cells. This sample was included in a study of shared clonotypes between healthy human individuals. Study results and limitations: Larger richness was generally estimated for naive than memory subsets.

Only in-frame clones appear in the TCRdb table, and some are missing; sequencing was by immunoSEQ multiplex PCR. The sample carries approximately 2,000,000 clones, around 93% recorded once. This CDR3 has 11 residues. Trimming removed 3 bases from V and 12 bases from J, with 10 bases in between. In germline, CDR1 is SGDLS, CDR2 YYNGEE. The sequence came from a man between 18 and 29 years old in good health. Some clones in this sample may be carry-over from other donors' samples. The chain links TRBV9 to TRBJ2-1; no firm D call. The material sequenced was naive CD8+ T cells from PBMCs. CDR3 nucleotide sequence: TGTGCCAGCAGCGCCTCGGGTAGGCAGTTCTTC. It specifies CASSASGRQFF.